This T cell receptor (beta chain) is from a study of technical replicates of blood from a few donors. CDR1 and CDR2 from the germline V gene are SGHRS and YFSETQ. This CDR3 region has 14 residues. With 3 bases removed from V and 3 bases from J, the gap between germline ends came to 13 bases. Assay used: immunoSEQ multiplex PCR; TCRdb lists only in-frame clones, some missing. The sample lists approximately 76,000 clones; roughly 90% were seen once. The rearrangement links TRBV5-1 to TRBJ2-7; a possible D gene is TRBD1 (6 bases). Sequences were obtained from T cells isolated from PBMCs. The TCR sequence derives from a human donor in good health. The CDR3 coding sequence is TGCGCCAGCAGCTACGGTTGGGACAACTACGAGCAGTACTTC. Its translation is CASSYGWDNYEQYF.